These 24 T cell receptor beta chains were sequenced from one sample in a study of blood T cell repertoires in COVID-19. The table came from immunoSEQ multiplex PCR; TCRdb's copy has only in-frame clones and leaves some out. The top ten hold 3.8% of the sample, which has about 130,000 clones, about 81% seen once. The sequenced material came from peripheral blood. These receptor sequences come from a woman in her forties or fifties with acute or convalescent COVID-19.

The chain links TRBV10-2 to TRBJ2-1; TRBD2 aligns across 11 bases. The trim removed 7 bases at V and 5 bases at J, leaving 7 bases unmatched. This CDR3 has 15 residues. Germline assignment: CDR1 WSHSY and CDR2 SAAADI. CDR3 region: CASTLLAGGDNEQFF. The CDR3, as DNA: TGCGCCAGCACCTTGCTAGCGGGAGGTGACAATGAGCAGTTCTTC.

CDR3 in DNA: TGTGCCAGCAGCCAGGCAACGGGACAAGGATATGGCTACACCTTC. Amino acids: CASSQATGQGYGYTF. The genes are TRBV4-2 and TRBJ1-2; possible D gene TRBD1, 6 bases. Germline V CDR1 and CDR2: LGHNA, YNFKEQ. With 3 bases removed from V and 5 bases from J, the gap between germline ends came to 16 bases. The CDR3 length is 15 residues.

The chain links TRBV4-2 to TRBJ1-2; 8 bases line up with TRBD1. J lost 5 bases, V lost 4 bases, and 0 bases had no gene match. Germline values: CDR1 LGHNA, CDR2 YNFKEQ. The CDR3 loop spans 12 amino acids. In nucleotides, the CDR3 is TGTGCCAGCAGCCGACAGGGGTATGGCTACACCTTC. This codes for CASSRQGYGYTF.

V gene TRBV9 combines with J gene TRBJ1-1; no clear D. The CDR3 sequence is 14 residues long. V was cut by 4 bases and J by 6 bases, with 16 bases left in between. Germline assignment: CDR1 SGDLS and CDR2 YYNGEE. CDR3 nucleotide sequence: TGTGCCAGCAGCCCGGGAACCCGAGGCGCTGAAGCTTTCTTT. It translates to CASSPGTRGAEAFF.

Of note for this clone: Relative to the germline gene, one junction end is altered; a read error may explain this. The CDR3 bases are TGTGCTAGCAGCCCCGGGACAGGGAACACCGGGGAGCTGTTTTTT. Its protein product is CASSPGTGNTGELFF. V usage is TRBV7-7 and J usage is TRBJ2-2; TRBD1 matches at 8 bases. The CDR3 contains 15 residues. The germline gives CDR1 SSHAT, CDR2 FNYEAQ (reference sequence).

The CDR3 here is CASSRGQINTEAFF. The CDR3 DNA sequence: TGTGCCAGCAGTCGGGGACAAATTAACACTGAAGCTTTCTTT. This chain uses TRBV6-5 with TRBJ1-1, with D possibly matching TRBD1 (6 bases). With 5 bases removed from V and 2 bases from J, the gap between germline ends came to 12 bases. The CDR3 contains 14 residues. Germline CDR1 MNHEY, CDR2 SVGAGI.

The CDR3 DNA sequence: TGCAGTGCTTTCAACAATGAGCAGTTCTTC. Its translation is CSAFNNEQFF. The rearrangement links TRBV20-1 to TRBJ2-1; D remains ambiguous. The CDR3 totals 10 residues. Germline CDR1 is DFQATT and CDR2 is SNEGSKA (reference sequence). Trimming took 5 bases from V and 5 from J, leaving 4 bases between them.

The chain recombines TRBV28 with TRBJ2-7; 9 bases match TRBD2. The CDR3 is 13 amino acids. V was clipped by 6 bases and J by 6 bases; unmatched bases: 6. Germline assignment: CDR1 MDHEN and CDR2 SYDVKM. The CDR3 loop is CASRLAGAAEQYF. CDR3 DNA sequence: TGTGCCAGCAGGTTAGCGGGAGCGGCCGAGCAGTACTTC. Full variable domain (outside the CDR3, taken from reference TRBV28 and TRBJ2-7): DVKVTQSSRYLVKRTGEKVFLECVQDMDHENMFWYRQDPGLGLRLIYFSYDVKMKEKGDIPEGYSVSREKKERFSLILESASTNQTSMYLCASRLAGAAEQYFGPGTRLTVT.

V gene TRBV27 combines with J gene TRBJ1-6; 9 bases are shared with TRBD1. The junction had 2 bases not matched to a gene; V was cut back by 10 bases and J by 7 bases. Per the germline V gene, CDR1 is MNHEY and CDR2 is SMNVEV (reference sequence). This CDR3 region has 12 residues. The CDR3 reads CATGQGNSPLHF. The CDR3 region has the DNA TGTGCCACGGGACAGGGAAATTCACCCCTCCACTTT.

The chain recombines TRBV6-1 with TRBJ2-7; 7 bases align to TRBD1. Trimming took 3 bases from V and 3 from J; bases not matched to a gene: 2. The CDR3 has 13 residues. The V gene's germline CDR1 is MNHNS and CDR2 SASEGT. This chain's CDR3 is CASSEGTDYEQYF. CDR3 nucleotides: TGTGCCAGCAGTGAGGGGACAGACTACGAGCAGTACTTC.

The V call is TRBV11-3, the J call TRBJ2-1, with D perhaps TRBD2 (6 bases). The V and J ends lost 1 base and 8 bases respectively, with 15 bases between them. CDR1 is SGHNT, CDR2 YENEEA, per germline. The CDR3 contains 15 residues. The CDR3 nucleotides read TGTGCCAGCAGCTTAGGGACTGGGAGGTTGGATGAGCAGTTCTTC. It specifies CASSLGTGRLDEQFF.

The CDR3 loop is CATCASLNEQFF. CDR3 coding DNA: TGTGCCACCTGTGCGTCCCTTAATGAGCAGTTCTTC. This chain joins TRBV24-1 and TRBJ2-1; unclear D gene. The CDR3 totals 12 residues. Per germline, CDR1 KGHDR and CDR2 SFDVKD. Trimming took 9 bases from V and 7 from J, leaving 12 bases between them.

The chain combines TRBV10-3 with TRBJ1-4; D unresolved. V dropped 0 bases and J dropped 8 bases, with 16 bases sitting between them. The germline V gene has CDR1 ENHRY and CDR2 SYGVKD. The CDR3 sequence is 16 residues long. The CDR3 sequence: CAISESGGRGKEKLFF. CDR3 nucleotide sequence: TGTGCCATCAGTGAGTCTGGAGGGCGAGGTAAAGAAAAACTGTTTTTT.

The chain combines TRBV5-1 with TRBJ2-1, with 8 bases that match TRBD1. Per the germline V gene, CDR1 is SGHRS and CDR2 is YFSETQ. The CDR3 consists of 14 residues. With V trimmed by 4 bases and J by 12 bases, 12 bases remained unmatched. The CDR3 DNA reads as TGCGCCAGCAGCCAGGGACAGGCGTTCGGGGTGCAGTTCTTC. It encodes CASSQGQAFGVQFF.

CDR3 bases: TGCGCCAGCAGTCCAACAGGGTTTGGCGTCGCTTTCTTT. Encoded protein: CASSPTGFGVAFF. The chain joins TRBV10-1 to TRBJ1-1, with a tentative D call TRBD1 (6 bases). Germline V gene sequence: CDR1 WNHNN, CDR2 SYGVQD (reference sequence). Trimming took off 5 bases at V and 11 bases at J, with 18 bases between the two ends. CDR3 size: 13 residues.

This clone has more than one count but fewer than ten. The chain couples TRBV27 to TRBJ1-2; 10 bases agree with TRBD1. This CDR3 has 13 residues. Germline CDR1 is MNHEY and CDR2 is SMNVEV (reference sequence). With 5 bases clipped from V and 4 bases from J, the junction kept 1 base outside the gene matches. The CDR3: CASSRDRGYGYTF. Written as DNA, the CDR3 is TGTGCCAGCAGTCGGGACAGGGGCTATGGCTACACCTTC.

The sample holds one count of this clone. The gene calls are TRBV7-9 and TRBJ2-5; D gene ambiguous. The germline V gene encodes CDR1 SEHNR and CDR2 FQNEAQ (reference sequence). V lost 1 base and J 5 bases, leaving 8 bases between the germline ends. This CDR3 spans 13 amino acids. Here the CDR3 reads CASSLGLRETQYF. The CDR3 DNA reads TGTGCCAGCAGCTTAGGCTTACGGGAGACCCAGTACTTC.

The rearrangement joins TRBV15 to TRBJ2-7; no clear D. There are 13 residues in the CDR3. Germline V gene sequence: CDR1 LNHNV, CDR2 YYDKDF (reference sequence). With 3 bases removed from V and 2 bases from J, the gap between germline ends came to 8 bases. CDR3 nucleotide sequence: TGTGCCACCAGCAGCCCACAAGCCTACGAGCAGTACTTC. Residues: CATSSPQAYEQYF.

The chain carries TRBV20-1 and TRBJ1-1, with D perhaps matching TRBD1 (5 bases). The CDR3 loop spans 11 amino acids. The germline CDR1 and CDR2 sequences are DFQATT and SNEGSKA (reference sequence). V was clipped by 3 bases and J by 7 bases, with 9 bases between them. This CDR3 is CSASPGIEAFF. CDR3 DNA: TGCAGTGCTAGCCCAGGGATTGAAGCTTTCTTT.

V gene TRBV29-1 combines with J gene TRBJ2-7, with 9 positions matching TRBD1. CDR3 length: 15 residues. V trimming: 4 bases; J trimming: 7 bases; junction bases outside the gene matches: 14. Per the germline V gene, CDR1 is SQVTM and CDR2 is ANQGSEA. Here the CDR3 DNA reads TGCAGCGTTGTGGTATCCCGGGACAGGGCGAGGGAGCAGTACTTC. Its translation: CSVVVSRDRAREQYF.

This chain connects TRBV7-8 to TRBJ1-2; D is unresolved. V was shortened by 5 bases and J by 2 bases, with 15 bases between the two germline ends. The V gene's germline CDR1 is SGHVS and CDR2 FQNEAQ. The CDR3 runs 15 residues. The CDR3 sequence is CASSPRIAANYGYTF. In DNA, the CDR3 is TGTGCCAGCAGCCCCCGAATAGCAGCCAACTATGGCTACACCTTC.

The V gene is TRBV13, the J gene TRBJ1-3; maybe TRBD1 (5 bases). Trimming stripped 6 bases from V and 5 bases from J, with 20 bases between. The CDR3 covers 16 residues. CDR1 PRHDT and CDR2 FYEKMQ come from the germline V gene (reference sequence). Written as DNA, the CDR3 is TGTGCCAGCAGTTCTCGTGGGCAGGGTCAAAGAAACACCATATATTTT. Translating gives CASSSRGQGQRNTIYF.

The V call is TRBV25-1, the J call TRBJ2-3; 10 nucleotides agree with TRBD1. The CDR3 is 17 amino acids. J was trimmed by 4 bases and V by 4 bases; bases with no gene match: 11. The germline V gene has CDR1 MGHDK and CDR2 SYGVNS. The CDR3 loop reads CASSGSDGTGASDTQYF. The CDR3 DNA reads as TGTGCCAGCAGTGGGTCCGACGGGACAGGGGCATCAGATACGCAGTATTTT.

This sequence joins TRBV25-1 and TRBJ2-1; the D gene is possibly TRBD1 (6 bases). The V gene's germline CDR1 is MGHDK and CDR2 SYGVNS. The CDR3 runs 14 residues. The V and J ends lost 3 bases and 7 bases respectively, with 13 bases between them. This chain's CDR3 is CASSDPNRENEQFF. The CDR3 DNA sequence: TGTGCCAGCAGTGACCCCAACAGGGAAAATGAGCAGTTCTTC. Combining the CDR3 with reference TRBV25-1 and TRBJ2-1 gives the whole variable domain EADIYQTPRYLVIGTGKKITLECSQTMGHDKMYWYQQDPGMELHLIHYSYGVNSTEKGDLSSESTVSRIRTEHFPLTLESARPSHTSQYLCASSDPNRENEQFFGPGTRLTVL.